These 15 T cell receptor beta chains were sequenced from one sample in a study of spatial heterogeneity in lung cancer. TCRdb reprocessed the 5' RACE reads with MiXCR, giving one entry per CDR3 protein. The table has some 100,000 distinct CDR3 sequences, around 8.6% seen once. Time point: sample taken at primary tumor resection. The sequenced material consisted of unsorted whole RNA from tumor, nontumor lung or frozen PBMC. The sequencing used PBMCs, collected at surgery. These receptors all stem from a male donor with early-stage non-small cell lung cancer.

This clonotype showed up just a few times. The J gene is TRBJ2-7, the V gene TRBV20-1; the match to TRBD2 covers 10 bases. CDR1 is DFQATT, CDR2 SNEGSKA, per germline (reference sequence). The J segment lost 1 base and the V segment lost 7 bases, leaving 4 bases of the junction unmatched. This CDR3 spans 13 amino acids. The CDR3 is CSGSGRASYEQYF. CDR3 sequence (DNA): TGCAGTGGGAGCGGGAGGGCATCCTACGAGCAGTACTTC.

This clonotype has a count of ten or more. This rearrangement joins TRBV11-2 to TRBJ1-6; possibly TRBD1 for D (6 bases). V lost 5 bases and J 8 bases, leaving 13 bases between the germline ends. The CDR3 is 14 amino acids. Germline loops: CDR1 SGHAT, CDR2 FQNNGV. This CDR3 is CASSTRGYYSPLHF. CDR3 nucleotides: TGTGCCAGCAGCACCAGGGGTTATTATTCACCCCTCCACTTT.

This clonotype was seen a handful of times. The V call is TRBV7-9, the J call TRBJ1-5; no definite D call. V was pared by 1 base and J by 5 bases, with 6 bases between. Looked up from germline, CDR1 is SEHNR and CDR2 is FQNEAQ (reference sequence). The CDR3 is made up of 13 amino acids. The CDR3 spells CASSLEADQPQHF. The CDR3 nucleotides are TGTGCCAGCAGCTTAGAGGCCGATCAGCCCCAGCATTTT. Full variable domain (outside the CDR3, taken from reference TRBV7-9 and TRBJ1-5): DTGVSQNPRHKITKRGQNVTFRCDPISEHNRLYWYRQTLGQGPEFLTYFQNEAQLEKSRLLSDRFSAERPKGSFSTLEIQRTEQGDSAMYLCASSLEADQPQHFGDGTRLSIL.

This clonotype was found a few times. The chain joins TRBV20-1 to TRBJ2-3; no firm D call. Germline CDR1 is DFQATT and CDR2 is SNEGSKA (reference sequence). The CDR3 has 11 residues. V dropped 5 bases and J dropped 4 bases, with 7 bases sitting between them. The CDR3 DNA reads TGCAGTGCTTATAGCCCAGATACGCAGTATTTT. Encoded protein: CSAYSPDTQYF.

This clonotype appeared many times. This chain links TRBV6-2 or TRBV6-3 with TRBJ2-3; 7 nucleotides line up with TRBD2. V lost 4 bases and J lost 2; bases outside the gene matches: 3. The CDR3 loop spans 14 amino acids. CDR1 MNHEY and CDR2 SVGEGT come from the germline V gene. The CDR3 nucleotides read TGTGCCAGCAGTTCGAGCGGGGCCACAGATACGCAGTATTTT. This codes for CASSSSGATDTQYF.

This clonotype occurred many times. V is TRBV29-1 and J is TRBJ2-5; D gene ambiguous. Deletions cut 1 base from V and 0 bases from J, with 6 bases between. The CDR3 contains 13 residues. Germline lookup yields CDR1 SQVTM and CDR2 ANQGSEA. The CDR3 here is CSVEGIYQETQYF. DNA of the CDR3: TGCAGCGTTGAAGGGATTTACCAAGAGACCCAGTACTTC. The full variable domain, its missing parts supplied by reference TRBV29-1 and TRBJ2-5, is SAVISQKPSRDICQRGTSLTIQCQVDSQVTMMFWYRQQPGQSLTLIATANQGSEATYESGFVIDKFPISRPNLTFSTLTVSNMSPEDSSIYLCSVEGIYQETQYFGPGTRLLVL.

A few counts support this clonotype. The V gene is TRBV6-6, the J gene TRBJ2-7; TRBD2 matches 10 bases. CDR1 is MNHNY and CDR2 is SVGAGI in the germline V gene (reference sequence). CDR3 length: 14 residues. V trimming: 2 bases; J trimming: 6 bases; junction bases outside the gene matches: 4. In DNA form, the CDR3 reads TGTGCCAGCAGTTACGAACTAGCGGGGATCGAGCAGTACTTC. Its translation: CASSYELAGIEQYF.

This clonotype was recorded many times. The chain joins TRBV2 to TRBJ2-3; D is undetermined. V was pared by 6 bases and J by 12 bases, with 19 bases between. CDR3 length: 13 residues. Germline V gene sequence: CDR1 SNHLY, CDR2 FYNNEI. The DNA of the CDR3 is TGTGCCAGCAGCTACTCAACCCTAACGAACCAGTATTTT. Translated: CASSYSTLTNQYF.

This clonotype has ten or more counts. The J gene is TRBJ1-1, the V gene TRBV6-1; D is uncertain. In germline, CDR1 is MNHNS, CDR2 SASEGT. Deletions cut 4 bases from V and 5 bases from J, with 14 bases between. CDR3 length: 14 residues. The CDR3 region is CASSAERTVTEAFF. CDR3 in DNA: TGTGCCAGCAGTGCGGAGAGGACGGTAACTGAAGCTTTCTTT.

This clonotype came up a few times. The chain carries TRBV6-1 and TRBJ2-3, with D unresolved. The germline V and J ends were trimmed by 0 bases and 3 bases, with 4 bases remaining between them. The CDR3 contains 13 residues. Germline values: CDR1 MNHNS, CDR2 SASEGT. This CDR3 is CASSEARTDTQYF. The CDR3 coding sequence is TGTGCCAGCAGTGAAGCCCGTACAGATACGCAGTATTTT.

This clonotype was picked up many times. The gene calls are TRBV6-2 or TRBV6-3 and TRBJ2-7, with 7 bases lining up with TRBD1. V trimming: 7 bases; J trimming: 3 bases; junction bases outside the gene matches: 12. The CDR3 is made up of 15 amino acids. From germline, CDR1 is MNHEY and CDR2 SVGEGT. CDR3 protein: CASTLTGNNLYEQYF. The CDR3 DNA reads as TGTGCCAGCACCCTGACAGGGAATAATCTCTACGAGCAGTACTTC.

This clonotype was counted at least ten times. The chain links TRBV20-1 to TRBJ2-5; 7 nucleotides line up with TRBD1. The ends lost 3 bases at V and 6 bases at J; junction bases unmatched: 7. Germline assignment: CDR1 DFQATT and CDR2 SNEGSKA (reference sequence). This CDR3 region has 13 residues. The chain's CDR3 is CSASPWTGQTQYF. The DNA of the CDR3 is TGCAGTGCTAGTCCCTGGACAGGTCAGACCCAGTACTTC.

This chain connects TRBV5-4 to TRBJ2-7, with 11 bases identical to TRBD2. V lost 5 bases, J lost 3 bases, and 1 base stayed unmatched. Germline V gene lookup returns CDR1 SGHNT and CDR2 YYREEE (reference sequence). This CDR3 is built from 13 residues. This CDR3 reads CASRGTSGYEQYF. The CDR3 DNA reads TGTGCCAGCAGGGGGACTAGCGGCTACGAGCAGTACTTC.

This clonotype was observed a few times. This sequence joins TRBV2 and TRBJ2-7; TRBD2 agrees at 13 bases. CDR1 and CDR2 from the germline V gene are SNHLY and FYNNEI. This CDR3 has 15 amino acids. Unmatched junction bases numbered 4, after V lost 0 bases and J lost 8 bases. In DNA, the CDR3 is TGTGCCAGCAGTGAAGCTGGGACTAGCGGGATAAAGCAGTACTTC. Its translation is CASSEAGTSGIKQYF.

This clonotype has a count of ten or more. CDR3 sequence reads: CASSQELTYNEQFF. CDR3 in DNA: TGTGCCAGCAGCCAAGAGTTGACCTACAATGAGCAGTTCTTC. The V gene is TRBV4-2, the J gene TRBJ2-1; no definite D call. CDR3 size: 14 residues. Germline V lookup: CDR1 LGHNA, CDR2 YNFKEQ. Trimming left V 0 bases short and J 2 bases short, with 5 bases between.